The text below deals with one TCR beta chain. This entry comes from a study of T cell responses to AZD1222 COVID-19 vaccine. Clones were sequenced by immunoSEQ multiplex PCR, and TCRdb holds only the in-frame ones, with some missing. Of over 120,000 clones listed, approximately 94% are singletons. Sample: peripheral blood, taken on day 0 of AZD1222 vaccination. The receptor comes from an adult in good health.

The CDR3 nucleotides read TGCGCCAGCAGCCGACGGACAGGGCAGGAGACCCAGTACTTC. Protein product: CASSRRTGQETQYF. The chain has TRBV5-1 and TRBJ2-5; TRBD1 agrees at 8 bases. The CDR3 runs to 14 residues. Unmatched junction bases numbered 7, after V lost 4 bases and J lost 5 bases. CDR1 is SGHRS and CDR2 is YFSETQ in the germline V gene.